Sequencing of this TCR beta chain was carried out in a study of metastatic and nonmetastatic thyroid tumors. Study-level information: Across peripheral blood and tumor or nodule tissue samples taken from malignant and benign thyroid patients, the repertoires were compared with one another.

This clone was recorded at least ten times. Trimming removed 5 bases from V and 4 bases from J; junction bases left unmatched: 8. This CDR3 has 16 amino acids. The V gene's germline CDR1 is SGHTA and CDR2 FQGNSA. In the authors' workflow: Clinicopathological groups of papillary thyroid cancer showed CDR3 differences that were used to build a distant-metastasis classifier. With MiXCR, TCRdb reprocessed the PCR reads. The V and J calls, along with clone size, are taken from TCRdb and not from the paper's own processing. Of 37,000 or so clones listed, about a sixth were seen once; the top ten hold 3.8%. There were no patients who had received any treatment before thyroid surgery.

The J gene is TRBJ2-3, the V gene TRBV7-2, with TRBD2 identical over 11 bases. The receptor comes from a female donor with papillary thyroid cancer or a benign thyroid nodule (not recorded which). Some clones in this sample may be carry-over from other donors' samples. The specimen was blood. The CDR3 DNA reads as TGTGCCAGCAGCGGAGCCGGGACTAGCGGTTCAGATACGCAGTATTTT. This gives the protein CASSGAGTSGSDTQYF.